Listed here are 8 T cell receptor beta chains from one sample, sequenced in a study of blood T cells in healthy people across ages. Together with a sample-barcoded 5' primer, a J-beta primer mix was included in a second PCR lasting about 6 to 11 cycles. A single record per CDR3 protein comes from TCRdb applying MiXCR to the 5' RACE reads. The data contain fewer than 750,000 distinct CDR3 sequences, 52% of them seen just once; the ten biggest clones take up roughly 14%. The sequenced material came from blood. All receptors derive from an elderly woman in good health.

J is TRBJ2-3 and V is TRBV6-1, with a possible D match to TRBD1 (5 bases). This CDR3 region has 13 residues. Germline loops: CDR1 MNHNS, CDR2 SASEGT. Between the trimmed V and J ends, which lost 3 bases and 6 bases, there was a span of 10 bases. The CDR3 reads CASSEMNRDTQYF. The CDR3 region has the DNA TGTGCCAGCAGTGAGATGAACAGGGATACGCAGTATTTT.

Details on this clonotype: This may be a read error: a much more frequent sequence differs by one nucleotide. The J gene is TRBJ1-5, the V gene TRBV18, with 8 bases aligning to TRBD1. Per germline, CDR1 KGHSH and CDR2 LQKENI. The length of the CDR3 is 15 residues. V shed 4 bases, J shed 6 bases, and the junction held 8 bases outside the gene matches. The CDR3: CASSLTQGAFQPQHF. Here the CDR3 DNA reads TGTGCCAGCTCACTCACGCAGGGGGCCTTTCAGCCCCAGCATTTT.

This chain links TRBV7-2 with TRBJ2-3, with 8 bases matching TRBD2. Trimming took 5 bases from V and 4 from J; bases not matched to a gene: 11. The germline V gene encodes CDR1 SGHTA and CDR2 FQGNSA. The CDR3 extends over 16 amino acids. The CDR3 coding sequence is TGTGCCAGCAGCAAGCTAGCGGGTACCAGGCCAGATACGCAGTATTTT. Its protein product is CASSKLAGTRPDTQYF.

The CDR3: CASSGPLPTRDNTYSGANVLTF. In DNA, the CDR3 is TGTGCCAGTAGTGGTCCCCTCCCGACCCGGGACAACACTTACTCTGGGGCCAACGTCCTGACTTTC. V and J are TRBV19 and TRBJ2-6, with D possibly TRBD1 on 6 matching bases. V was cut by 5 bases and J by 0 bases, with 29 bases left in between. CDR3 length: 22 amino acids. CDR1 and CDR2 from the germline V gene are LNHDA and SQIVND (reference sequence).

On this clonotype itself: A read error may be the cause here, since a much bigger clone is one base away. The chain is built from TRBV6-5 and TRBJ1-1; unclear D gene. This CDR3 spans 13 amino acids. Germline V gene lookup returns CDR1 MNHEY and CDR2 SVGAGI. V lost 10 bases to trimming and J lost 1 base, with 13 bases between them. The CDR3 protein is CATTLNRNTEAFF. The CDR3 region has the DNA TGTGCCACCACCCTAAATCGGAACACTGAAGCTTTCTTT.

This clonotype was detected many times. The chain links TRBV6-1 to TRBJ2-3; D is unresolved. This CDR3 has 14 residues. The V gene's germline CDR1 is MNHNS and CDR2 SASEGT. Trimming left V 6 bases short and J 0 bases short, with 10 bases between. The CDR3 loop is CASSTRISTDTQYF. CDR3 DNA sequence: TGTGCCAGCAGCACCCGGATAAGCACAGATACGCAGTATTTT.

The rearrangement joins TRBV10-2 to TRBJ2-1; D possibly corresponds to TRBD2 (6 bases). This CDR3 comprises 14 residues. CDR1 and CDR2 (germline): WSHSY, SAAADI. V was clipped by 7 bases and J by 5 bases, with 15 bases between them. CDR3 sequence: CASTMTSGHNEQFF. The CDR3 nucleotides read TGCGCCAGCACGATGACGAGCGGGCACAATGAGCAGTTCTTC.

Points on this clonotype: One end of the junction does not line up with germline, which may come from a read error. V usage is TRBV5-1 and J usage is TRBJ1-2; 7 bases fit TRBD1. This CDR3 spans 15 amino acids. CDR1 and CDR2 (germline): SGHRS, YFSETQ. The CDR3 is CASSFTGTENYGHTF. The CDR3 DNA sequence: TGCGCCAGCAGCTTCACCGGGACAGAGAATTATGGCCACACCTTC. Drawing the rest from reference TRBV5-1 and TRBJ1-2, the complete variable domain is KAGVTQTPRYLIKTRGQQVTLSCSPISGHRSVSWYQQTPGQGLQFLFEYFSETQRNKGNFPGRFSGRQFSNSRSEMNVSTLELGDSALYLCASSFTGTENYGHTFGSGTRLTVV.